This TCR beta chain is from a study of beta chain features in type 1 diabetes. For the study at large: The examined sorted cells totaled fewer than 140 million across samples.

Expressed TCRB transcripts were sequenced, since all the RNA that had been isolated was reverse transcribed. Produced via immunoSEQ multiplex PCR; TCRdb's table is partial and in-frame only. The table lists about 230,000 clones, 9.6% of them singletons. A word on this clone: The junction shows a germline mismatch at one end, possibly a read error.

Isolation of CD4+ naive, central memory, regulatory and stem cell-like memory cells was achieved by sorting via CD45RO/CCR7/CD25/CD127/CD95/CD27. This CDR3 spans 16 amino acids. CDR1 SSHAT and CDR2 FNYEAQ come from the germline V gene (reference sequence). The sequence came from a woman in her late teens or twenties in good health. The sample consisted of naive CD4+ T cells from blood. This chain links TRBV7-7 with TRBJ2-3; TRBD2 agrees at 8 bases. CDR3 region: CASSPVGGGLIDTQYF. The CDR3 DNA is TGTGCTAGCAGCCCCGTCGGGGGGGGCCTAATAGATACGCAGTATTTT.